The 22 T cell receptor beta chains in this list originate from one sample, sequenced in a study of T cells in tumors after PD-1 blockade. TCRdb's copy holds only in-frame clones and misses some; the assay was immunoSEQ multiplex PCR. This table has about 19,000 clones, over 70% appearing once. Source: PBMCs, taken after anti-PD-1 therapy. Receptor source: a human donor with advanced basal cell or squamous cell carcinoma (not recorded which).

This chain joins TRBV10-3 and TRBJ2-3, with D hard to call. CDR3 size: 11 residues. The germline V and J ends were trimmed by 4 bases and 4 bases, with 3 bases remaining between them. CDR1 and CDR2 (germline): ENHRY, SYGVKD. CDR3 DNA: TGTGCCATCAGTGTTTCAGATACGCAGTATTTT. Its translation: CAISVSDTQYF.

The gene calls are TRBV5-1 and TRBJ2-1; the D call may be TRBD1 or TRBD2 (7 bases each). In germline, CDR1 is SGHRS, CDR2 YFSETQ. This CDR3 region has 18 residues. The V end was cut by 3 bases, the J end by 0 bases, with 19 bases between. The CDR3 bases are TGCGCCAGCAGCTCTCGGCCAGGGGGGGCGAGCTCCTACAATGAGCAGTTCTTC. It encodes CASSSRPGGASSYNEQFF.

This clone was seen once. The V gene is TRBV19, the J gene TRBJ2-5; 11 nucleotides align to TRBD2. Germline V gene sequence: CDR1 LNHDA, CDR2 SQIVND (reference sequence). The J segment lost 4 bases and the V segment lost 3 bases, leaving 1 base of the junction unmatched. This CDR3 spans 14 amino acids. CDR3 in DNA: TGTGCCAGTAGTATCGGACTAGCGGGAGAGACCCAGTACTTC. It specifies CASSIGLAGETQYF.

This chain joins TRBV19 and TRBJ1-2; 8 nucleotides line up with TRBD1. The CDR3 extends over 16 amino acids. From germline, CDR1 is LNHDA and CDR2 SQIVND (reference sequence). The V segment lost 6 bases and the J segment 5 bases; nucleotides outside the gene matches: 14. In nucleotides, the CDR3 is TGTGCCAGTAGGCTGGGGGGGGACAGGATTAATTATGGCTACACCTTC. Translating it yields CASRLGGDRINYGYTF.

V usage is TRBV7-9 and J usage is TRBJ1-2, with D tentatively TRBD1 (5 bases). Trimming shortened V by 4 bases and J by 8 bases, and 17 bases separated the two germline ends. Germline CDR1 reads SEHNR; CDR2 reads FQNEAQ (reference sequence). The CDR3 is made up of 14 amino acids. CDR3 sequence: CASSSLGPIGGYTF. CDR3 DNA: TGTGCCAGCAGCTCCTTGGGGCCCATCGGGGGCTACACCTTC. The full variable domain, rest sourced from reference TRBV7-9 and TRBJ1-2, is DTGVSQNPRHKITKRGQNVTFRCDPISEHNRLYWYRQTLGQGPEFLTYFQNEAQLEKSRLLSDRFSAERPKGSFSTLEIQRTEQGDSAMYLCASSSLGPIGGYTFGSGTRLTVV.

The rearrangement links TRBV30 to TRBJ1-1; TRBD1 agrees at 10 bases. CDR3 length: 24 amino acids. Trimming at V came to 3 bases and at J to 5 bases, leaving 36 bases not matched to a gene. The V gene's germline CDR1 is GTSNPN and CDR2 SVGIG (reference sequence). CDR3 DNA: TGTGCCTGGAGCAAGAGTATCGGGGGAGCTGTAACATTGTGGGGACAGGGGTGGGGAACTGAAGCTTTCTTT. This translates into CAWSKSIGGAVTLWGQGWGTEAFF.

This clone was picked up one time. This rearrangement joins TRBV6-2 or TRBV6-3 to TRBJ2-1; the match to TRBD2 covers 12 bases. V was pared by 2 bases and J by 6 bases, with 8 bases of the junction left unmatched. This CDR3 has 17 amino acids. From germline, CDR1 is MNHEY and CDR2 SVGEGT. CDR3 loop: CASSYATSGRMFNEQFF. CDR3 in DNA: TGTGCCAGCAGTTACGCAACTAGCGGGAGGATGTTCAATGAGCAGTTCTTC.

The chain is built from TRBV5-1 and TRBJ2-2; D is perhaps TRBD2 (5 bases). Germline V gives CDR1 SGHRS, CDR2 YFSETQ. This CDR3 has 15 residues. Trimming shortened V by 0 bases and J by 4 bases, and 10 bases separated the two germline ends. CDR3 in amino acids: CASSLETGTTGELFF. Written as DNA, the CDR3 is TGCGCCAGCAGCTTGGAGACGGGAACCACCGGGGAGCTGTTTTTT.

CDR3 DNA sequence: TGCGCCAGCAGCCCGACTAGTTTGGTCGGGACAGGGGCCAATGAGCAGTTCTTC. As protein: CASSPTSLVGTGANEQFF. V and J are TRBV5-1 and TRBJ2-1; 10 bases fit TRBD1. The V gene's germline CDR1 is SGHRS and CDR2 YFSETQ. CDR3 length equals 18 residues. V lost 4 bases and J lost 6; bases outside the gene matches: 16.

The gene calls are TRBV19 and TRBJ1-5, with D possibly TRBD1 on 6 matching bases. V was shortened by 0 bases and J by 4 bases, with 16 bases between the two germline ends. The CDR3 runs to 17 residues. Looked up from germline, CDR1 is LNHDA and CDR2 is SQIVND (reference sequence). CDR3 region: CASSIDHGGGRNQPQHF. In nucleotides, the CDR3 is TGTGCCAGTAGTATAGATCATGGAGGGGGTCGGAATCAGCCCCAGCATTTT.

The CDR3 coding sequence is TGCGCCAGCAGTAGGAGCGGGGGGGTGGATACGCAGTATTTT. Translated: CASSRSGGVDTQYF. The chain is built from TRBV10-2 and TRBJ2-3, with 10 nucleotides matching TRBD2. CDR1 and CDR2 from the germline V gene are WSHSY and SAAADI. V gave up 5 bases and J gave up 6 bases; unmatched junction bases: 5. The CDR3 has 14 residues.

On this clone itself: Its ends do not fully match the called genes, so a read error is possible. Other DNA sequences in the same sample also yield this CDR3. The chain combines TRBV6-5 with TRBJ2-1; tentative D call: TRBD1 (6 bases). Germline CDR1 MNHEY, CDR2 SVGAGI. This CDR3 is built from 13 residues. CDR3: CASKVQGFDEQFF. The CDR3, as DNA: TGCGCCAGCAAGGTACAGGGATTCGATGAGCAGTTCTTC.

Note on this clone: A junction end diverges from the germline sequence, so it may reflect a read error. CDR3 sequence (DNA): TGTGCCAGCAGTTTAGCATGGAACACTGAAGCTTTCTTT. It encodes CASSLAWNTEAFF. The chain carries TRBV13 and TRBJ1-1, with D hard to call. The CDR3 is 13 residues long. Per the germline V gene, CDR1 is PRHDT and CDR2 is FYEKMQ (reference sequence).

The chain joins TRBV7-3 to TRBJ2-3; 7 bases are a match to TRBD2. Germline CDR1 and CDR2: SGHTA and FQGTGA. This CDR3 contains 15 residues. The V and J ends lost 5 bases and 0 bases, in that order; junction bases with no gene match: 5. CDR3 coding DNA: TGTGCCAGCAGCATAGGCGGGGGTAGCACAGATACGCAGTATTTT. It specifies CASSIGGGSTDTQYF.

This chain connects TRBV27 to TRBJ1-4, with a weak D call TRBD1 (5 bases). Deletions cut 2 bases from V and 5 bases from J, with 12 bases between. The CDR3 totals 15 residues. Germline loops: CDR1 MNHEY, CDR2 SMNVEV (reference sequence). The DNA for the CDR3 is TGTGCCAGCAGTTTACGGTGGGACGGGAATGAAAAACTGTTTTTT. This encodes CASSLRWDGNEKLFF.

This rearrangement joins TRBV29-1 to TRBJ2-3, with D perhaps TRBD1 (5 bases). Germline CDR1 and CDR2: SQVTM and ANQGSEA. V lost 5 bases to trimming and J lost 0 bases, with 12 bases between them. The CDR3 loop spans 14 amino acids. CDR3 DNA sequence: TGCAGCGTTCTAAGGGGTACGAGCACAGATACGCAGTATTTT. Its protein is CSVLRGTSTDTQYF.

The CDR3 protein is CASSLTSGGAGEQFF. The CDR3 bases are TGTGCCAGCAGCCTGACTAGCGGGGGGGCGGGTGAGCAGTTCTTC. This chain joins TRBV5-4 and TRBJ2-1; 14 bases agree with TRBD2. CDR1 and CDR2 from the germline V gene are SGHNT and YYREEE (reference sequence). After removal of 4 bases from V and 9 bases from J, the junction contained 6 bases not matched to a gene. This CDR3 spans 15 amino acids.

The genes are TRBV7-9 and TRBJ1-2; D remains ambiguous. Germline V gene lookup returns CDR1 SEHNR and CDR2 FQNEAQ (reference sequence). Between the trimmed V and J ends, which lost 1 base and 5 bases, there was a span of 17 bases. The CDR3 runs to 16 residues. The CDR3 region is CASSLDAEVSGYGYTF. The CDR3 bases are TGTGCCAGCAGCTTAGACGCCGAAGTATCGGGGTATGGCTACACCTTC.

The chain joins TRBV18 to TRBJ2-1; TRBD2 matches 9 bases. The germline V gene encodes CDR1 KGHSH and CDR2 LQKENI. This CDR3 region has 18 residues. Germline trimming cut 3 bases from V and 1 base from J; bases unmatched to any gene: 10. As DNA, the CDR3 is TGTGCCAGCTCACCGGGTGGTAGCGGGAGTTTATCCTACAATGAGCAGTTCTTC. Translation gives CASSPGGSGSLSYNEQFF.

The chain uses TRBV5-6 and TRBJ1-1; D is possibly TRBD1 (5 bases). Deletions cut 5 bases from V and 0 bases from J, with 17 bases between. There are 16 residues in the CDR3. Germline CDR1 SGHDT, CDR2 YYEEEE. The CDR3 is CASSPDRGWVNTEAFF. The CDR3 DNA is TGTGCCAGCAGTCCGGATCGGGGCTGGGTGAACACTGAAGCTTTCTTT.

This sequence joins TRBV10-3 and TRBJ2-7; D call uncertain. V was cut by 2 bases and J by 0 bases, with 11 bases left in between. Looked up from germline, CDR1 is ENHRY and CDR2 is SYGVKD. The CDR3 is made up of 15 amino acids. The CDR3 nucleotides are TGTGCCATCAGTGAGCCCGACCCAAGCTCCTACGAGCAGTACTTC. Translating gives CAISEPDPSSYEQYF.

The CDR3 DNA follows: TGTGCCAGCTCACCACCGAGTGATGAGCAGTTCTTC. Translation: CASSPPSDEQFF. This rearrangement joins TRBV18 to TRBJ2-1; D is ambiguous. This CDR3 region has 12 residues. V was cut by 0 bases and J by 8 bases, with 5 bases left in between. Per the germline V gene, CDR1 is KGHSH and CDR2 is LQKENI.